The 27 T cell receptor beta chains below were found in one sample sequenced in a study of T cell repertoires in Merkel cell carcinoma (dated by TCRdb to about 2019). The library was obtained by the immunoSEQ multiplex PCR assay. This is the immuneACCESS table as TCRdb keeps it, with only in-frame sequences that have V and J called. A part of the clones is gone; compared with another copy, unresolved V genes explain less than half, and the rest is unexplained. The sample table holds some 14,000 clones, of which over 60% were seen once. About 15% of the sample comes from the top ten. Source material: tumor tissue. Source of these receptors: an adult with Merkel cell carcinoma.

V usage is TRBV2 and J usage is TRBJ1-1; D gene unclear. Deletions cut 8 bases from V and 7 bases from J, with 11 bases between. CDR1 and CDR2 from the germline V gene are SNHLY and FYNNEI. The CDR3 runs 11 residues. The DNA for the CDR3 is TGTGCCAGCGGCGATTTTTTTGAAGCTTTCTTT. It encodes CASGDFFEAFF.

The chain links TRBV10-3 to TRBJ1-1; D is perhaps TRBD1 (6 bases). This CDR3 spans 12 amino acids. Trimming removed 9 bases at V and 3 bases at J, with 11 bases between. Germline V CDR1 and CDR2: ENHRY, SYGVKD. Written as DNA, the CDR3 is TGTGCCATACAGGGTTTAGACACTGAAGCTTTCTTT. Its protein is CAIQGLDTEAFF.

The V and J genes are TRBV5-1 and TRBJ1-4; D is ambiguous. CDR3 size: 16 residues. V dropped 3 bases and J dropped 0 bases, with 12 bases sitting between them. The germline V gene has CDR1 SGHRS and CDR2 YFSETQ. This chain's CDR3 is CASSSEDHATNEKLFF. The CDR3 DNA reads TGCGCCAGCAGCTCGGAAGACCACGCAACTAATGAAAAACTGTTTTTT.

The rearrangement joins TRBV7-3 to TRBJ2-2, with D maybe TRBD1 (5 bases). The CDR3 extends over 15 amino acids. Between the trimmed V and J ends, which lost 5 bases and 1 base, there was a span of 11 bases. The germline V gene encodes CDR1 SGHTA and CDR2 FQGTGA. CDR3: CASSPITGNTGELFF. The CDR3 DNA sequence: TGTGCCAGCAGCCCGATAACAGGGAACACCGGGGAGCTGTTTTTT.

The gene calls are TRBV9 and TRBJ1-1; 7 bases fit TRBD1. The CDR3 spans 15 residues. The V segment lost 0 bases and the J segment 6 bases; nucleotides outside the gene matches: 8. CDR1 is SGDLS and CDR2 is YYNGEE in the germline V gene. CDR3 sequence reads: CASSVDWLQGAEAFF. The CDR3 nucleotides read TGTGCCAGCAGCGTAGATTGGCTTCAGGGGGCTGAAGCTTTCTTT.

The count of this clone is one. The rearrangement links TRBV28 to TRBJ1-1; D may be TRBD1 (5 bases). Trimming removed 4 bases from V and 0 bases from J, with 9 bases in between. The CDR3 is made up of 14 amino acids. Germline V gene data show CDR1 as MDHEN and CDR2 as SYDVKM. As DNA, the CDR3 is TGTGCCAGCAGTTATGCAGGGCTGAACACTGAAGCTTTCTTT. The encoded protein is CASSYAGLNTEAFF.

This clone was found once. V gene TRBV7-9 combines with J gene TRBJ2-2; 10 positions agree with TRBD1. CDR1 is SEHNR and CDR2 is FQNEAQ in the germline V gene (reference sequence). CDR3 length: 13 amino acids. V gave up 6 bases and J gave up 8 bases; unmatched junction bases: 3. The CDR3 coding sequence is TGTGCCAGCAGAGGGACAGGGGAAGGGGAGCTGTTTTTT. Its protein is CASRGTGEGELFF.

The V call is TRBV2, the J call TRBJ1-5; unclear D gene. V was cut by 8 bases and J by 1 base, with 9 bases left in between. The CDR3 length is 13 residues. From germline, CDR1 is SNHLY and CDR2 FYNNEI. The CDR3 DNA reads as TGTGCCAGCGTTTCAGGAAGCAATCAGCCCCAGCATTTT. Translated, it gives CASVSGSNQPQHF.

This clone has only one observation. The chain joins TRBV12-5 to TRBJ2-3, with 7 bases lining up with TRBD2. Germline V gives CDR1 LGHNT, CDR2 FRNRAP. Trimming at V came to 4 bases and at J to 3 bases, leaving 10 bases not matched to a gene. The CDR3 length is 16 residues. The CDR3 protein is CASGSLSGARTDTQYF. The DNA of the CDR3 is TGTGCTAGTGGTTCCCTCAGCGGGGCGAGAACAGATACGCAGTATTTT.

The V call is TRBV7-2, the J call TRBJ1-5, with TRBD1 as a possible D gene (6 bases). Germline V lookup: CDR1 SGHTA, CDR2 FQGNSA. This CDR3 spans 15 amino acids. The germline V and J ends were trimmed by 2 bases and 0 bases, with 8 bases remaining between them. The CDR3 region is CASSLMGHSNQPQHF. The DNA for the CDR3 is TGTGCCAGCAGCTTAATGGGACATAGCAATCAGCCCCAGCATTTT.

The V call is TRBV11-3, the J call TRBJ2-7; D is uncertain. This CDR3 contains 15 residues. Germline V gene lookup returns CDR1 SGHNT and CDR2 YENEEA. Trimming took 3 bases from V and 5 from J, leaving 17 bases between them. Written as DNA, the CDR3 is TGTGCCAGCAGCTTCGTAAACATGGGGTCCCACGAGCAGTACTTC. Its protein is CASSFVNMGSHEQYF.

This sequence joins TRBV5-1 and TRBJ2-3; tentative D call: TRBD2 (7 bases). Germline V lookup: CDR1 SGHRS, CDR2 YFSETQ. V dropped 5 bases and J dropped 2 bases, with 21 bases sitting between them. This CDR3 spans 17 amino acids. Here the CDR3 DNA reads TGCGCCAGCAGAAGAACAGGGTCCCGGGAGGCCACAGATACGCAGTATTTT. It is translated as CASRRTGSREATDTQYF.

For the CDR3, the DNA is TGTGCCAGTAGCCAGAGGACAGATAGCAATCAGCCCCAGCATTTT. Translating it yields CASSQRTDSNQPQHF. This chain uses TRBV19 with TRBJ1-5, with a possible D match to TRBD1 (6 bases). The CDR3 has 15 amino acids. Germline assignment: CDR1 LNHDA and CDR2 SQIVND (reference sequence). Trimming stripped 6 bases from V and 0 bases from J, with 12 bases between.

This clone was detected only a few times. The CDR3 sequence: CAWTSGGSTDTQYF. The CDR3 bases are TGTGCCTGGACTAGCGGGGGAAGCACAGATACGCAGTATTTT. The J gene is TRBJ2-3, the V gene TRBV30, with TRBD2 matching over 10 bases. J lost 0 bases, V lost 4 bases, and 1 base had no gene match. CDR3 size: 14 residues. Germline values: CDR1 GTSNPN, CDR2 SVGIG (reference sequence). The variable domain in full, completed from reference TRBV30 and TRBJ2-3, reads SQTIHQWPATLVQPVGSPLSLECTVEGTSNPNLYWYRQAAGRGLQLLFYSVGIGQISSEVPQNLSASRPQDRQFILSSKKLLLSDSGFYLCAWTSGGSTDTQYFGPGTRLTVL.

The J gene is TRBJ1-1, the V gene TRBV9, with a weak D call TRBD1 (5 bases). This CDR3 contains 15 residues. Trimming stripped 2 bases from V and 0 bases from J, with 11 bases between. CDR1 and CDR2 (germline): SGDLS, YYNGEE. The CDR3 protein is CASSVTAALNTEAFF. As DNA, the CDR3 is TGTGCCAGCAGCGTGACAGCTGCTTTGAACACTGAAGCTTTCTTT.

The chain joins TRBV12-5 to TRBJ2-3; D ambiguous. The germline gives CDR1 LGHNT, CDR2 FRNRAP. The CDR3 is 17 amino acids. V shed 1 base and J shed 4 bases, with 18 bases lying between them. CDR3 residues: CASGLGRPNEGADTQYF. For the CDR3, the DNA is TGTGCTAGTGGTTTGGGCCGGCCCAACGAAGGCGCAGATACGCAGTATTTT.

This chain joins TRBV27 and TRBJ2-3, with D perhaps matching TRBD2 (6 bases). V gave up 5 bases and J gave up 7 bases, with 13 bases separating them. Per germline, CDR1 MNHEY and CDR2 SMNVEV (reference sequence). This CDR3 is 13 amino acids long. Here the CDR3 reads CASSGGALYTQYF. The CDR3 DNA reads as TGTGCCAGCAGTGGAGGGGCGTTGTATACGCAGTATTTT.

V is TRBV5-6 and J is TRBJ1-1, with D perhaps matching TRBD1 (6 bases). Germline CDR1 reads SGHDT; CDR2 reads YYEEEE. V gave up 6 bases and J gave up 4 bases, with 19 bases separating them. There are 15 residues in the CDR3. The CDR3 nucleotides read TGTGCCAGCACCCGACCCGACAGGCTGAGCACTGAAGCTTTCTTT. This codes for CASTRPDRLSTEAFF.

V is TRBV5-4 and J is TRBJ1-2; D may be TRBD1 (6 bases). V was pared by 1 base and J by 2 bases, with 9 bases between. This CDR3 has 14 residues. The germline V gene has CDR1 SGHNT and CDR2 YYREEE (reference sequence). DNA of the CDR3: TGTGCCAGCAGCTTGATTACAGGGAACTATGGCTACACCTTC. It codes for CASSLITGNYGYTF. Full variable domain (outside the CDR3, taken from reference TRBV5-4 and TRBJ1-2): ETGVTQSPTHLIKTRGQQVTLRCSSQSGHNTVSWYQQALGQGPQFIFQYYREEENGRGNFPPRFSGLQFPNYSSELNVNALELDDSALYLCASSLITGNYGYTFGSGTRLTVV.

The chain has TRBV7-9 and TRBJ1-2; possible D gene TRBD1, 5 bases. The CDR3 spans 12 residues. CDR1 SEHNR and CDR2 FQNEAQ come from the germline V gene (reference sequence). The V and J ends lost 7 bases and 8 bases respectively, with 14 bases between them. As DNA, the CDR3 is TGTGCCAGCACCTTGGGACCGGCGGGCTACACCTTC. The encoded protein is CASTLGPAGYTF. Full variable domain (rest looked up from reference TRBV7-9 and TRBJ1-2): DTGVSQNPRHKITKRGQNVTFRCDPISEHNRLYWYRQTLGQGPEFLTYFQNEAQLEKSRLLSDRFSAERPKGSFSTLEIQRTEQGDSAMYLCASTLGPAGYTFGSGTRLTVV.

This clone was counted a single time. The V and J genes are TRBV5-1 and TRBJ2-1; 11 bases align to TRBD1. The CDR3 extends over 15 amino acids. Germline V gene data show CDR1 as SGHRS and CDR2 as YFSETQ. The V segment lost 0 bases and the J segment 10 bases; nucleotides outside the gene matches: 6. The CDR3: CASSLAGTGGVEQFF. The CDR3 bases are TGCGCCAGCAGCTTGGCCGGGACAGGGGGAGTAGAGCAGTTCTTC.

The rearrangement joins TRBV5-1 to TRBJ1-4, with TRBD1 matching 9 bases. This CDR3 spans 16 amino acids. Germline CDR1 and CDR2: SGHRS and YFSETQ. V was clipped by 3 bases and J by 5 bases; unmatched bases: 8. CDR3 sequence: CASSSAPGTGNEKLFF. The CDR3 DNA follows: TGCGCCAGCAGCTCGGCCCCAGGGACAGGGAATGAAAAACTGTTTTTT.

The chain recombines TRBV27 with TRBJ1-2, with D possibly TRBD1 on 5 matching bases. This CDR3 has 13 residues. Trimming shortened V by 3 bases and J by 4 bases, and 9 bases separated the two germline ends. Germline V CDR1 and CDR2: MNHEY, SMNVEV (reference sequence). The CDR3 DNA reads TGTGCCAGCAGTTTTAGGGGTGGCTATGGCTACACCTTC. Translated, it gives CASSFRGGYGYTF.

This clone came up a few times. The rearrangement uses TRBV28 and TRBJ2-7; 11 positions match TRBD2. This CDR3 comprises 14 residues. Trimming cost V 6 bases and J 2 bases; bases outside gene matches: 3. Germline-derived CDR1 and CDR2 are MDHEN and SYDVKM. The CDR3 loop is CASRLAGGPYEQYF. The CDR3 DNA sequence: TGTGCCAGCAGATTAGCGGGAGGGCCCTACGAGCAGTACTTC.

J is TRBJ1-1 and V is TRBV6-5; no firm D call. V was clipped by 8 bases and J by 3 bases, with 13 bases between them. CDR1 and CDR2 (germline): MNHEY, SVGAGI. The CDR3 consists of 13 residues. The CDR3 nucleotides read TGTGCCAGCCTCGAACAGAGGGACACTGAAGCTTTCTTT. This sequence encodes CASLEQRDTEAFF.

There are a few counts of this clone. The chain recombines TRBV7-9 with TRBJ2-7; the match to TRBD1 covers 7 bases. V lost 4 bases to trimming and J lost 4 bases; unmatched junction nucleotides: 10. The length of the CDR3 is 15 residues. The germline gives CDR1 SEHNR, CDR2 FQNEAQ (reference sequence). CDR3 nucleotide sequence: TGTGCCAGCAGCTCCTCGGGACAGAGGGCTTACGAGCAGTACTTC. As protein: CASSSSGQRAYEQYF.

The V call is TRBV12-3 or TRBV12-4, the J call TRBJ2-5; D not resolved. CDR3 length equals 12 residues. Trimming took off 4 bases at V and 7 bases at J, with 10 bases between the two ends. CDR3: CASSSPTGTQYF. Here the CDR3 DNA reads TGTGCCAGCAGTTCCCCTACGGGGACCCAGTACTTC.